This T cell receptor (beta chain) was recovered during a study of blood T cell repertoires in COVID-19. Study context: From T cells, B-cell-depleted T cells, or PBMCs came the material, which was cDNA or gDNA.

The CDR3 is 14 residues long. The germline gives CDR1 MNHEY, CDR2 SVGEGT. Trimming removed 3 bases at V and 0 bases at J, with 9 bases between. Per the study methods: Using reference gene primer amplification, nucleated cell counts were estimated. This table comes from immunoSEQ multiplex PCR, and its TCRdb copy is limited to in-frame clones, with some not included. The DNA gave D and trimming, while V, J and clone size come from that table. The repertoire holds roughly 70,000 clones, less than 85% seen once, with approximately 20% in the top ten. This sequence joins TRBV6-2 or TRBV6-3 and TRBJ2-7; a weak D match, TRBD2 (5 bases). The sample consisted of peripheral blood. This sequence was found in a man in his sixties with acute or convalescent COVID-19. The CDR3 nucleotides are TGTGCCAGCAGTTATGCGGGCGGCTCCTACGAGCAGTACGTC. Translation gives CASSYAGGSYEQYV.